This T cell receptor beta chain was identified during a study of cytomegalovirus exposure and HLA in healthy donors. Study results and caveats: The study designated 164 TCR beta chains cytomegalovirus-associated.

In germline, CDR1 is MNHEY, CDR2 SMNVEV (reference sequence). Trimming removed 5 bases at V and 5 bases at J, with 25 bases between. This CDR3 region has 17 residues. This clone was observed once. Its target is unknown. PCR was performed using 60 Vbeta and 13 Jbeta primers. Using immunoSEQ multiplex PCR, the repertoire was profiled, and TCRdb retains in-frame clones only, with some absent. The sample has roughly 180,000 clones, approximately 80% seen once; the top ten hold under 5%. This chain uses TRBV27 with TRBJ2-7, with a weak D call TRBD1 (6 bases). The sample comprised PBMCs. The receptor was isolated from a man between 18 and 35 years old in good health and CMV-seronegative. CDR3 nucleotides: TGTGCCAGCAGTCCGGATTTCGGACAGAATTTTATCAACGAGCAGTACTTC. Its protein is CASSPDFGQNFINEQYF.